The next 30 T cell receptor beta chains were all read from a single sample in a study of blood T cell repertoires in COVID-19. The repertoire was sequenced with immunoSEQ multiplex PCR; TCRdb's copy has only in-frame clones and lacks some. Altogether 130,000 to 150,000 clones are present, 80% to 90% being singletons, with the ten largest covering about 2.6%. The sequenced sample consisted of peripheral blood. These receptors all come from a human donor with acute or convalescent COVID-19. The donor label of this sample is uncertain.

V gene TRBV6-5 combines with J gene TRBJ1-3; a possible D gene is TRBD1 (6 bases). Deletions cut 7 bases from V and 2 bases from J, with 15 bases between. The CDR3 has 15 residues. Per germline, CDR1 MNHEY and CDR2 SVGAGI. In DNA form, the CDR3 reads TGTGCCAGCATCCAAATTACAGGGCCTGGAAACACCATATATTTT. Protein: CASIQITGPGNTIYF.

This chain links TRBV11-2 with TRBJ1-6; possibly TRBD1 for D (5 bases). The germline V gene has CDR1 SGHAT and CDR2 FQNNGV. V dropped 3 bases and J dropped 1 base, with 7 bases sitting between them. The CDR3 has 15 amino acids. CDR3: CASSFQGSYNSPLHF. For the CDR3, the DNA is TGTGCCAGCAGCTTCCAGGGTTCCTATAATTCACCCCTCCACTTT. The whole variable domain, remainder taken from reference TRBV11-2 and TRBJ1-6, is EAGVAQSPRYKIIEKRQSVAFWCNPISGHATLYWYQQILGQGPKLLIQFQNNGVVDDSQLPKDRFSAERLKGVDSTLKIQPAKLEDSAVYLCASSFQGSYNSPLHFGNGTRLTVT.

The chain is built from TRBV6-6 and TRBJ2-7; 8 bases match TRBD2. The CDR3 is 14 residues long. With V trimmed by 5 bases and J by 4 bases, 7 bases remained unmatched. Germline CDR1 is MNHNY and CDR2 is SVGAGI (reference sequence). The CDR3 sequence is CASSTELAAYEQYV. The CDR3 DNA follows: TGTGCCAGCAGTACAGAACTAGCGGCGTACGAGCAGTACGTC.

V and J are TRBV20-1 and TRBJ1-2, with D tentatively TRBD1 (5 bases). Germline CDR1 is DFQATT and CDR2 is SNEGSKA (reference sequence). V was shortened by 2 bases and J by 11 bases, with 12 bases between the two germline ends. The CDR3 runs 11 residues. The CDR3 is CSARWTRGYTF. The CDR3 nucleotides are TGCAGTGCTAGATGGACACGTGGATACACCTTC.

This clone has more than one count but fewer than ten. The chain recombines TRBV19 with TRBJ1-5, with 9 bases lining up with TRBD1. The CDR3 has 16 amino acids. The ends lost 4 bases at V and 3 bases at J; junction bases unmatched: 7. CDR1 and CDR2 from the germline V gene are LNHDA and SQIVND (reference sequence). The CDR3: CASSRVTGGYNQPQHF. The CDR3 nucleotides read TGTGCCAGTAGTAGAGTGACAGGGGGTTACAATCAGCCCCAGCATTTT. Full variable domain (missing parts from reference TRBV19 and TRBJ1-5): DGGITQSPKYLFRKEGQNVTLSCEQNLNHDAMYWYRQDPGQGLRLIYYSQIVNDFQKGDIAEGYSVSREKKESFPLTVTSAQKNPTAFYLCASSRVTGGYNQPQHFGDGTRLSIL.

This clone was recorded only once. The chain is built from TRBV9 and TRBJ1-2; a possible D gene is TRBD1 (6 bases). The CDR3 consists of 15 residues. Germline V lookup: CDR1 SGDLS, CDR2 YYNGEE. Trimming took off 0 bases at V and 8 bases at J, with 17 bases between the two ends. CDR3 sequence (DNA): TGTGCCAGCAGCGTAGCAGGGGCCGGTATTTACGGCTACACCTTC. The encoded protein is CASSVAGAGIYGYTF.

This sequence joins TRBV7-9 and TRBJ1-2, with unresolved D. CDR3 length: 14 residues. Per germline, CDR1 SEHNR and CDR2 FQNEAQ (reference sequence). With 3 bases removed from V and 0 bases from J, the gap between germline ends came to 8 bases. DNA of the CDR3: TGTGCCAGCAGCTTTTCCGAGGCTAACTATGGCTACACCTTC. Protein sequence: CASSFSEANYGYTF.

This chain connects TRBV20-1 to TRBJ2-3; D gene unclear. V shed 6 bases and J shed 5 bases, with 6 bases lying between them. The CDR3 is made up of 10 amino acids. The germline V gene encodes CDR1 DFQATT and CDR2 SNEGSKA (reference sequence). CDR3 nucleotides: TGCAGTGCCCCTAGAGATACGCAGTATTTT. Translated: CSAPRDTQYF.

The chain carries TRBV19 and TRBJ1-4; D not certain. Trimming took 6 bases from V and 8 from J, leaving 19 bases between them. Germline assignment: CDR1 LNHDA and CDR2 SQIVND (reference sequence). The CDR3 is made up of 15 amino acids. The CDR3 region is CASRRMGGYLEKLFF. CDR3 sequence (DNA): TGTGCCAGTAGACGAATGGGAGGGTATTTAGAAAAACTGTTTTTT.

This clone occurred once. V is TRBV2 and J is TRBJ1-1, with D hard to call. With 6 bases removed from V and 0 bases from J, the gap between germline ends came to 11 bases. Germline V lookup: CDR1 SNHLY, CDR2 FYNNEI. This CDR3 has 14 residues. CDR3 DNA: TGTGCCAGCAGCCCGGGAGAAATGAACACTGAAGCTTTCTTT. Translating it yields CASSPGEMNTEAFF.

This sequence joins TRBV4-3 and TRBJ2-3, with D possibly TRBD2 on 5 matching bases. The CDR3 contains 15 residues. CDR1 and CDR2 (germline): LGHNA, YSLEER. V was pared by 1 base and J by 2 bases, with 10 bases between. CDR3 in amino acids: CASSQGSGPTDTQYF. DNA for the CDR3: TGCGCCAGCAGCCAAGGGAGCGGACCCACAGATACGCAGTATTTT.

Only a few counts were recorded for this clone. The CDR3 DNA is TGTGCCAGCAGCTTGGTTACAGGGTTCAACTATGGCTACACCTTC. Translating gives CASSLVTGFNYGYTF. The rearrangement links TRBV5-4 to TRBJ1-2; the D gene is possibly TRBD1 (6 bases). The CDR3 covers 15 residues. V lost 0 bases to trimming and J lost 2 bases, with 11 bases between them. Germline V gene sequence: CDR1 SGHNT, CDR2 YYREEE (reference sequence).

This clone was counted between two and nine times. The chain recombines TRBV24-1 with TRBJ1-5; D possibly corresponds to TRBD1 (5 bases). Between the trimmed V and J ends, which lost 5 bases and 7 bases, there was a span of 11 bases. Germline V gene data show CDR1 as KGHDR and CDR2 as SFDVKD. CDR3 length: 13 amino acids. CDR3 in amino acids: CATSAGGWQPQHF. DNA for the CDR3: TGTGCCACCAGTGCGGGGGGATGGCAGCCCCAGCATTTT.

This chain links TRBV5-6 with TRBJ1-6; 9 nucleotides line up with TRBD1. The V segment lost 1 base and the J segment 15 bases; nucleotides outside the gene matches: 14. The CDR3 covers 16 residues. Germline loops: CDR1 SGHDT, CDR2 YYEEEE. This CDR3 reads CASSLFSGQGKKDLHF. CDR3 coding DNA: TGTGCCAGCAGCTTGTTCTCGGGACAGGGAAAAAAGGACCTCCACTTT. The full variable domain, with the rest looked up from reference TRBV5-6 and TRBJ1-6, is DAGVTQSPTHLIKTRGQQVTLRCSPKSGHDTVSWYQQALGQGPQFIFQYYEEEERQRGNFPDRFSGHQFPNYSSELNVNALLLGDSALYLCASSLFSGQGKKDLHFGNGTRLTVT.

The CDR3, as DNA: TGTGCCAGCGGACGGGGAGAGGCTTTCTTT. The encoded protein is CASGRGEAFF. The chain links TRBV12-3 or TRBV12-4 to TRBJ1-1; D gene unclear. The CDR3 spans 10 residues. V was pared by 8 bases and J by 11 bases, with 12 bases between.

The CDR3 loop is CASSIAAQGPQETQYF. The CDR3 DNA is TGTGCCAGTAGTATCGCCGCACAGGGACCCCAAGAGACCCAGTACTTC. This chain uses TRBV19 with TRBJ2-5, with a possible D match to TRBD1 (6 bases). Trimming left V 3 bases short and J 1 base short, with 15 bases between. The CDR3 runs 16 residues. Germline V gene data show CDR1 as LNHDA and CDR2 as SQIVND (reference sequence).

This chain links TRBV7-2 with TRBJ2-3; 12 bases line up with TRBD2. V lost 7 bases to trimming and J lost 0 bases; unmatched junction nucleotides: 11. The CDR3 contains 18 residues. The germline V gene encodes CDR1 SGHTA and CDR2 FQGNSA. CDR3 DNA sequence: TGTGCCAGCACCCTACGACTAGCGGGGGTAGGGAGCACAGATACGCAGTATTTT. The encoded protein is CASTLRLAGVGSTDTQYF.

The chain couples TRBV7-3 to TRBJ2-3; 9 positions match TRBD2. Germline-derived CDR1 and CDR2 are SGHTA and FQGTGA. The CDR3 has 15 amino acids. After removal of 5 bases from V and 5 bases from J, the junction contained 8 bases not matched to a gene. The CDR3 region is CASSVPGLAGDTQYF. The CDR3, as DNA: TGTGCCAGCAGCGTTCCGGGACTAGCAGGAGATACGCAGTATTTT.

The chain uses TRBV30 and TRBJ2-1; weak D call: TRBD2 (6 bases). The CDR3 is 15 amino acids. The germline gives CDR1 GTSNPN, CDR2 SVGIG (reference sequence). Deletions cut 8 bases from V and 0 bases from J, with 17 bases between. This chain's CDR3 is CALEGAGPSYNEQFF. The CDR3 DNA sequence: TGTGCCCTGGAAGGGGCGGGACCCTCCTACAATGAGCAGTTCTTC.

The chain couples TRBV5-1 to TRBJ2-6; 7 nucleotides agree with TRBD1. Trimming took 3 bases from V and 0 from J; bases not matched to a gene: 9. This CDR3 is built from 18 residues. Germline CDR1 and CDR2: SGHRS and YFSETQ. The CDR3 protein is CASSSTGSSLSGANVLTF. The CDR3 coding sequence is TGCGCCAGCAGCTCGACAGGGAGCTCCCTCTCTGGGGCCAACGTCCTGACTTTC.

The chain couples TRBV10-3 to TRBJ1-5, with TRBD1 as a possible D gene (5 bases). Deletions cut 2 bases from V and 4 bases from J, with 12 bases between. CDR3 length: 15 amino acids. Germline-derived CDR1 and CDR2 are ENHRY and SYGVKD. The CDR3 DNA sequence: TGTGCCATCAGTGAGGCTGGACATAATAATCAGCCCCAGCATTTT. Its translation: CAISEAGHNNQPQHF.

This sequence joins TRBV4-3 and TRBJ2-2, with TRBD1 matching 8 bases. The germline V gene encodes CDR1 LGHNA and CDR2 YSLEER. V gave up 3 bases and J gave up 4 bases; unmatched junction bases: 13. The CDR3 is 18 residues long. CDR3 protein: CASSHPVPGGAGTGELFF. The DNA for the CDR3 is TGCGCCAGCAGCCACCCTGTCCCAGGGGGCGCGGGCACCGGGGAGCTGTTTTTT.

V gene TRBV28 combines with J gene TRBJ1-4; D might be TRBD1 (5 bases). The CDR3 sequence is 15 residues long. Germline assignment: CDR1 MDHEN and CDR2 SYDVKM. Between the trimmed V and J ends, which lost 3 bases and 3 bases, there was a span of 11 bases. The CDR3 bases are TGTGCCAGCAGTTTTCAGGGCTCGGCTAATGAAAAACTGTTTTTT. This codes for CASSFQGSANEKLFF.

Concerning this clone itself: Germline and junction disagree at one end, which may indicate a read error. The chain couples TRBV7-2 to TRBJ1-1; 8 bases agree with TRBD1. The CDR3 consists of 15 residues. Germline V gives CDR1 SGHTA, CDR2 FQGNSA. Here the CDR3 reads CASSFGQGVNTEAFF. DNA of the CDR3: TGTGCCAGCAGCTTTGGACAGGGTGTGAATACTGAAGCTTTCTTT.

J is TRBJ2-7 and V is TRBV20-1; no clear D gene. V was trimmed by 3 bases and J by 0 bases, leaving 12 bases between them. Germline V gene data show CDR1 as DFQATT and CDR2 as SNEGSKA (reference sequence). The CDR3 spans 14 residues. The CDR3 coding sequence is TGCAGTGCTAGTAGTCACCTAAGCTCCTACGAGCAGTACTTC. Translated: CSASSHLSSYEQYF.

The V call is TRBV27, the J call TRBJ2-5, with 7 bases identical to TRBD2. The CDR3 is 13 amino acids. The germline V gene encodes CDR1 MNHEY and CDR2 SMNVEV (reference sequence). V shed 4 bases, J shed 5 bases, and the junction held 4 bases outside the gene matches. The CDR3 DNA follows: TGTGCCAGCAGTTACTGGGGAGGGGAGACCCAGTACTTC. It codes for CASSYWGGETQYF.

This chain connects TRBV5-6 to TRBJ1-4; the match to TRBD1 covers 7 bases. This CDR3 region has 14 residues. Trimming removed 4 bases from V and 4 bases from J; junction bases left unmatched: 4. Germline V lookup: CDR1 SGHDT, CDR2 YYEEEE. CDR3 coding DNA: TGTGCCAGCAGCCCAGGGACAGTTAATGAAAAACTGTTTTTT. The encoded protein is CASSPGTVNEKLFF.

The genes are TRBV7-9 and TRBJ1-6; D is ambiguous. There are 15 residues in the CDR3. The V end was cut by 4 bases, the J end by 0 bases, with 7 bases between. Germline V gene sequence: CDR1 SEHNR, CDR2 FQNEAQ (reference sequence). CDR3 bases: TGTGCCAGCAGCTCGGGGAGCTCCTATAATTCACCCCTCCACTTT. Its translation is CASSSGSSYNSPLHF.

The rearrangement links TRBV3-1 (or the pseudogene TRBV3-2) to TRBJ1-2; maybe TRBD1 (5 bases). The CDR3 sequence is 15 residues long. The germline V gene has CDR1 LGHDT and CDR2 YNNKEL (reference sequence). V shed 0 bases and J shed 6 bases, with 14 bases lying between them. In DNA, the CDR3 is TGTGCCAGCAGCCAAGAGGCTTCCAGGGTGAATGGCTACACCTTC. Its protein product is CASSQEASRVNGYTF.

The V gene is TRBV18, the J gene TRBJ2-5; D might be TRBD2 (5 bases). The germline V and J ends were trimmed by 3 bases and 2 bases, with 13 bases remaining between them. The CDR3 runs to 15 residues. CDR1 and CDR2 (germline): KGHSH, LQKENI. In nucleotides, the CDR3 is TGTGCCAGCTCACCGGGAGAACGGAGTCAAGAGACCCAGTACTTC. Amino acid sequence: CASSPGERSQETQYF. Using reference TRBV18 and TRBJ2-5 for the parts outside the CDR3, the full variable domain is NAGVMQNPRHLVRRRGQEARLRCSPMKGHSHVYWYRQLPEEGLKFMVYLQKENIIDESGMPKERFSAEFPKEGPSILRIQQVVRGDSAAYFCASSPGERSQETQYFGPGTRLLVL.